The rows below give T cell receptor beta chains drawn from one sample of a study of T cell changes during pregnancy in multiple sclerosis. Measured with immunoSEQ multiplex PCR; TCRdb has only the in-frame clones, and not every one. The sample carries about 69,000 clones, around nine tenths recorded once. Sequenced material: CD4+ T cells from peripheral blood mononuclear cells, taken in the third trimester of pregnancy. The receptors shown here come from a female donor in good health, enrolled as a control in a pregnancy study. The CDR3 runs from the conserved cysteine through the conserved F or W.

V: TRBV5-6; CDR3: CASSLSRAPLHF
V: TRBV15; CDR3: CATSRDPGSTNEKLFF
V: TRBV5-4; CDR3: CASSSREARYTF
V: TRBV4-2; CDR3: CASSRDTGNYGYTF
V: TRBV6-6; CDR3: CASRTGTGTNYGYTF
V: TRBV4-2; CDR3: CASSPATSGSTGELFF
V: TRBV7-2; CDR3: CASSLGALPGNTIYF
V: TRBV13; CDR3: CASSHRGRGATYEQYF
V: TRBV7-2; CDR3: CASSLEGGTGELFF
V: TRBV5-4; CDR3: CASSTGLRNSPLHF
V: TRBV2; CDR3: CASSLLTQSGETQYF
V: TRBV7-3; CDR3: CASSLTPMTGPSGYTF
V: TRBV2; CDR3: CASSTGTGSYEQYF
V: TRBV5-4; CDR3: CASSRRLAGGGSTDTQYF
V: TRBV5-4; CDR3: CASSLSASGASYNEQFF
V: TRBV7-2; CDR3: CASRIHRGDTEAFF
V: TRBV7-2; CDR3: CASSLERRNTEAFF
V: TRBV18; CDR3: CASSPRTGGQPQHF
V: TRBV19; CDR3: CASRTADRTEAFF
V: TRBV6-5; CDR3: CAIRGIGDTQYF
V: TRBV7-2; CDR3: CASSKRGDYEQYF
V: TRBV2; CDR3: CASRQGLLSGANVLTF
V: TRBV9; CDR3: CASSVDLATGGETQYF
V: TRBV7-2; CDR3: CASSLNRADQPQHF
V: TRBV20-1; CDR3: CSAYQETQYF
V: TRBV7-3; CDR3: CASSPAGGGYNEQFF
V: TRBV9; CDR3: CASSPLFNTEAFF
V: TRBV30; CDR3: CAWSRGVPYNEQFF
V: TRBV20-1; CDR3: CSVTSGNEQFF
V: TRBV5-1; CDR3: CASSPPTGGDEQYF
V: TRBV30; CDR3: CAWTQYRGVHGYTF
V: TRBV5-1; CDR3: CASSKRQGNTEAFF
V: TRBV10-3; CDR3: CAISEGGGLYNEQFF
V: TRBV10-2; CDR3: CASSWQGTSGGLDEQFF
V: TRBV11-2; CDR3: CASSLGVGTGVKFGYTF
V: TRBV19; CDR3: CASSNGGYGYTF
V: TRBV6-5; CDR3: CATSRGFYNSPLHF
V: TRBV6-5; CDR3: CASSYSQQGTNSPLHF
V: TRBV30; CDR3: CAWSPGGDSPLHF
V: TRBV4-3; CDR3: CASSQGQPDYTTDTQYF
V: TRBV19; CDR3: CASSIQGLRGYGYTF
V: TRBV30; CDR3: CAWSVLPGNYGYTF
V: TRBV5-6; CDR3: CASSYREGGTEKLFF
V: TRBV7-2; CDR3: CASSFRAGTEAFF
V: TRBV19; CDR3: CASSVGGQPQHF
V: TRBV19; CDR3: CASSYPQAGGGELFF
V: TRBV7-8; CDR3: CASSLGQGAIYEQYF
V: TRBV19; CDR3: CASSSGQGASYEQYF
V: TRBV27; CDR3: CASSLSRVNTEAFF
V: TRBV19; CDR3: CASSSLGRGLNSPLHF
V: TRBV2; CDR3: CASSEFPGSDGYTF
V: TRBV5-4; CDR3: CASSLTGTGEAFF
V: TRBV11-3; CDR3: CASSIEDRVDGYTF
V: TRBV7-8; CDR3: CASSSVGQQEAFF